The 27 T cell receptor beta chains presented below share a single source sample, sequenced in a study of T cell changes during pregnancy in multiple sclerosis. Generated by immunoSEQ multiplex PCR, the TCRdb table keeps only in-frame clones and is missing some. The data hold 90,000 to 120,000 clones, with around 94% observed a single time. The starting material was peripheral blood, obtained in the second trimester of pregnancy. These receptors came from a female donor with multiple sclerosis, enrolled in a pregnancy study.

The chain couples TRBV18 to TRBJ1-1, with D perhaps matching TRBD1 (6 bases). Germline assignment: CDR1 KGHSH and CDR2 LQKENI. Trimming shortened V by 2 bases and J by 5 bases, and 15 bases separated the two germline ends. The CDR3 consists of 15 residues. The DNA of the CDR3 is TGTGCCAGCTCACCAGGCGGGGGGGCAAATACTGAAGCTTTCTTT. It encodes CASSPGGGANTEAFF.

The V call is TRBV5-6, the J call TRBJ2-7; 8 bases match TRBD2. The J segment lost 1 base and the V segment lost 2 bases, leaving 8 bases of the junction unmatched. The CDR3 consists of 16 residues. CDR1 is SGHDT, CDR2 YYEEEE, per germline. The CDR3 nucleotides read TGTGCCAGCAGCTTCGGGGGGGGGATGGCGTCCTACGAGCAGTACTTC. This translates into CASSFGGGMASYEQYF.

The rearrangement uses TRBV5-1 and TRBJ2-1; 9 nucleotides agree with TRBD1. Germline values: CDR1 SGHRS, CDR2 YFSETQ. Unmatched junction bases numbered 4, after V lost 5 bases and J lost 4 bases. This CDR3 region has 14 residues. This CDR3 is CASRGDRDYNEQFF. In DNA form, the CDR3 reads TGCGCCAGCAGGGGGGACAGGGATTACAATGAGCAGTTCTTC.

The chain recombines TRBV10-3 with TRBJ1-1; no reliable D call. This CDR3 is built from 14 residues. Germline V gene lookup returns CDR1 ENHRY and CDR2 SYGVKD. CDR3 protein: CATTTADLGTEAFF. The CDR3 DNA reads as TGTGCTACGACGACTGCCGACCTCGGCACTGAAGCTTTCTTT.

This rearrangement joins TRBV19 to TRBJ1-2; 7 bases align to TRBD1. CDR1 is LNHDA and CDR2 is SQIVND in the germline V gene (reference sequence). The CDR3 is made up of 17 amino acids. V lost 6 bases to trimming and J lost 2 bases; unmatched junction nucleotides: 15. CDR3 bases: TGTGCCAGTAGGGTCTCACGAGGACAGGAATTCAACTATGGCTACACCTTC. Translation gives CASRVSRGQEFNYGYTF.

The J gene is TRBJ2-1, the V gene TRBV9, with 11 bases matching TRBD2. Germline V lookup: CDR1 SGDLS, CDR2 YYNGEE. V gave up 1 base and J gave up 5 bases; unmatched junction bases: 5. This CDR3 is built from 16 residues. The CDR3 region is CASSVSGLAANNEQFF. The CDR3 coding sequence is TGTGCCAGCAGCGTATCGGGACTAGCGGCTAACAATGAGCAGTTCTTC.

The genes are TRBV27 and TRBJ2-7; 11 positions match TRBD2. The CDR3 extends over 18 amino acids. The ends lost 2 bases at V and 2 bases at J; junction bases unmatched: 11. The germline CDR1 and CDR2 sequences are MNHEY and SMNVEV (reference sequence). The CDR3: CASSLMGGLAGGAYEQYF. Here the CDR3 DNA reads TGTGCCAGCAGTTTAATGGGGGGGCTAGCGGGGGGAGCCTACGAGCAGTACTTC.

The chain is built from TRBV19 and TRBJ2-4, with 7 bases identical to TRBD1. Trimming took 4 bases from V and 6 from J; bases not matched to a gene: 9. The CDR3 runs 15 residues. Germline V CDR1 and CDR2: LNHDA, SQIVND (reference sequence). In nucleotides, the CDR3 is TGTGCCAGTAGTAATATTGACAGGGTAGGAAACATTCAGTACTTC. This sequence encodes CASSNIDRVGNIQYF.

The V call is TRBV6-5, the J call TRBJ1-4; 7 bases line up with TRBD1. V lost 0 bases to trimming and J lost 7 bases; unmatched junction nucleotides: 8. CDR3 length equals 16 residues. The germline gives CDR1 MNHEY, CDR2 SVGAGI. The CDR3: CASSYSKGQYPEKLFF. The CDR3 coding sequence is TGTGCCAGCAGTTACTCGAAGGGACAGTATCCTGAAAAACTGTTTTTT.

This chain connects TRBV30 to TRBJ1-5; D gene uncertain. The CDR3 is made up of 13 amino acids. V lost 0 bases and J lost 2, with 5 bases in between. CDR1 and CDR2 from the germline V gene are GTSNPN and SVGIG (reference sequence). CDR3 DNA sequence: TGTGCCTGGAGTGTACAAGGCAATCAGCCCCAGCATTTT. It specifies CAWSVQGNQPQHF.

The chain couples TRBV5-5 to TRBJ2-3, with D possibly TRBD1 on 6 matching bases. The germline V gene has CDR1 SGHKS and CDR2 YYEKEE (reference sequence). This CDR3 contains 14 residues. V was cut by 2 bases and J by 5 bases, with 12 bases left in between. This CDR3 reads CASSFEGEQDTQYF. For the CDR3, the DNA is TGTGCCAGCAGCTTTGAGGGGGAGCAAGATACGCAGTATTTT.

The chain employs TRBV30 and TRBJ2-2; possible D gene TRBD1, 5 bases. The germline V and J ends were trimmed by 0 bases and 4 bases, with 6 bases remaining between them. This CDR3 spans 13 amino acids. The germline V gene has CDR1 GTSNPN and CDR2 SVGIG (reference sequence). The CDR3 DNA follows: TGTGCCTGGAGTGTAGACAGCACCGGGGAGCTGTTTTTT. This codes for CAWSVDSTGELFF. The full variable domain, completed using reference TRBV30 and TRBJ2-2, is SQTIHQWPATLVQPVGSPLSLECTVEGTSNPNLYWYRQAAGRGLQLLFYSVGIGQISSEVPQNLSASRPQDRQFILSSKKLLLSDSGFYLCAWSVDSTGELFFGEGSRLTVL.

This clone was counted only a few times. This chain uses TRBV6-5 with TRBJ1-1; unclear D gene. V was cut by 5 bases and J by 8 bases, with 9 bases left in between. Germline V gene sequence: CDR1 MNHEY, CDR2 SVGAGI. The CDR3 has 11 amino acids. The CDR3 spells CASSAITEAFF. In nucleotides, the CDR3 is TGTGCCAGCAGTGCGATAACGGAAGCTTTCTTT.

The chain couples TRBV6-6 to TRBJ2-5; 9 nucleotides align to TRBD2. Per germline, CDR1 MNHNY and CDR2 SVGAGI (reference sequence). V was pared by 6 bases and J by 5 bases, with 13 bases of the junction left unmatched. This CDR3 contains 16 residues. CDR3 region: CASRSIAGASGETQYF. The CDR3 DNA reads TGTGCCAGCAGATCCATAGCGGGAGCCTCTGGGGAGACCCAGTACTTC.

The chain employs TRBV11-2 and TRBJ2-3; perhaps TRBD2 as D (5 bases). Trimming shortened V by 5 bases and J by 3 bases, and 18 bases separated the two germline ends. The germline V gene encodes CDR1 SGHAT and CDR2 FQNNGV. CDR3 size: 16 residues. This CDR3 reads CASSPAVRVGTDTQYF. The CDR3 DNA reads TGTGCCAGCAGCCCTGCAGTGCGGGTAGGAACAGATACGCAGTATTTT.

The chain carries TRBV6-5 and TRBJ1-2; 8 positions agree with TRBD1. Germline V gives CDR1 MNHEY, CDR2 SVGAGI. Losses at the gene ends were 7 bases for V and 6 bases for J; bases not matched to a gene: 10. CDR3 length: 14 residues. The CDR3 DNA is TGTGCCAGCACTAAGACAGGGGATTGGCATGGCTACACCTTC. Protein sequence: CASTKTGDWHGYTF.

The V call is TRBV2, the J call TRBJ2-2, with 10 nucleotides matching TRBD2. The CDR3 has 22 residues. From germline, CDR1 is SNHLY and CDR2 FYNNEI. The junction had 26 bases not matched to a gene; V was cut back by 2 bases and J by 8 bases. CDR3: CASSETRRAGRFGLAAGGELFF. In nucleotides, the CDR3 is TGTGCCAGCAGTGAAACGCGTAGGGCGGGCCGTTTCGGACTAGCGGCGGGGGGGGAGCTGTTTTTT.

This chain links TRBV27 with TRBJ2-1; the D gene is possibly TRBD2 (7 bases). Germline V gene data show CDR1 as MNHEY and CDR2 as SMNVEV (reference sequence). This CDR3 has 14 amino acids. Trimming left V 6 bases short and J 8 bases short, with 17 bases between. In DNA form, the CDR3 reads TGTGCCAGCAGGTTGGGGGGGGGCTCTGATGAGCAGTTCTTC. Protein: CASRLGGGSDEQFF.

The chain couples TRBV12-5 to TRBJ1-5, with D maybe TRBD1 (6 bases). The CDR3 is 13 amino acids. Per the germline V gene, CDR1 is LGHNT and CDR2 is FRNRAP. Trimming removed 4 bases at V and 5 bases at J, with 9 bases between. The CDR3 region is CASGWDTYQPQHF. CDR3 nucleotides: TGTGCTAGTGGTTGGGACACGTATCAGCCCCAGCATTTT.

The chain is built from TRBV7-2 and TRBJ1-5; TRBD1 matches at 9 bases. The V gene's germline CDR1 is SGHTA and CDR2 FQGNSA. V shed 1 base, J shed 2 bases, and the junction held 6 bases outside the gene matches. The CDR3 runs to 17 residues. CDR3 loop: CASSLGDRDDRNQPQHF. The CDR3 coding sequence is TGTGCCAGCAGCTTAGGGGACAGGGACGATCGCAATCAGCCCCAGCATTTT. The whole variable domain, filled in from reference TRBV7-2 and TRBJ1-5, reads GAGVSQSPSNKVTEKGKDVELRCDPISGHTALYWYRQSLGQGLEFLIYFQGNSAPDKSGLPSDRFSAERTGGSVSTLTIQRTQQEDSAVYLCASSLGDRDDRNQPQHFGDGTRLSIL.

About this clone: Other DNA sequences from this sample encode an identical CDR3 as well. CDR3 sequence (DNA): TGTGCCAGCAGGCGAAGCTCTGGGGCCAACGTCCTGACTTTC. It codes for CASRRSSGANVLTF. V and J are TRBV6-5 and TRBJ2-6; no clear D. V was shortened by 6 bases and J by 0 bases, with 6 bases between the two germline ends. CDR1 is MNHEY and CDR2 is SVGAGI in the germline V gene. The CDR3 length is 14 residues.

V and J are TRBV6-5 and TRBJ2-1, with 10 nucleotides matching TRBD1. The CDR3 extends over 16 amino acids. CDR1 is MNHEY, CDR2 SVGAGI, per germline. V lost 3 bases, J lost 7 bases, and 9 bases stayed unmatched. The DNA for the CDR3 is TGTGCCAGCAGTTATTACGGGACAGGGGTTGGGAATGAGCAGTTCTTC. This sequence encodes CASSYYGTGVGNEQFF.

The gene calls are TRBV9 and TRBJ2-1; 8 nucleotides agree with TRBD2. The V gene's germline CDR1 is SGDLS and CDR2 YYNGEE. CDR3 size: 16 residues. V was pared by 0 bases and J by 5 bases, with 7 bases of the junction left unmatched. CDR3 in DNA: TGTGCCAGCAGCGTAGAAGGGACTAGAGACCACAATGAGCAGTTCTTC. It specifies CASSVEGTRDHNEQFF.

This clone was found once. This chain links TRBV5-1 with TRBJ2-7, with D possibly TRBD1 on 6 matching bases. V was trimmed by 3 bases and J by 4 bases, leaving 11 bases between them. The CDR3 covers 13 residues. CDR1 is SGHRS, CDR2 YFSETQ, per germline. This chain's CDR3 is CASSSGQLYEQYF. The CDR3 DNA is TGCGCCAGCAGCTCGGGACAACTTTACGAGCAGTACTTC.

The V and J genes are TRBV10-3 and TRBJ2-2, with D tentatively TRBD2 (5 bases). The germline V gene encodes CDR1 ENHRY and CDR2 SYGVKD. The ends were cut back, 6 bases at V and 2 bases at J, with 10 bases in the middle. CDR3 length equals 14 residues. CDR3 sequence (DNA): TGTGCCATCAGCCCGGGAACTAACACCGGGGAGCTGTTTTTT. Its protein is CAISPGTNTGELFF.

The chain uses TRBV30 and TRBJ2-7; the D gene is possibly TRBD1 (6 bases). Germline V gene lookup returns CDR1 GTSNPN and CDR2 SVGIG (reference sequence). The germline V and J ends were trimmed by 1 base and 7 bases, with 20 bases remaining between them. The CDR3 contains 15 residues. The CDR3 DNA reads as TGTGCCTGGAGTGCGTATCACGACAGGCCTAGTGAGCAGTACTTC. Amino acids: CAWSAYHDRPSEQYF.

J is TRBJ2-7 and V is TRBV2; unclear D gene. CDR1 is SNHLY and CDR2 is FYNNEI in the germline V gene. This CDR3 is 10 amino acids long. Trimming pared 5 bases from V and 4 bases from J, leaving 3 bases between. In DNA, the CDR3 is TGTGCCAGCAGTCAATACGAGCAGTACTTC. This sequence encodes CASSQYEQYF.